This paragraph reports one T cell receptor (beta chain). Focal radiation plus CTLA-4 blockade with ipilimumab was administered to patients who had chemo-refractory metastatic non-small-cell lung cancer. This sample stems from a study of radiotherapy plus CTLA-4 blockade in lung cancer. Study-level background: In 18% of patients, objective responses were seen; around 31% had disease control.

Clones were sequenced by immunoSEQ multiplex PCR, and TCRdb holds only the in-frame ones, with some missing. The table shows 80,000 or so clones, with under 80% occurring only once. The sample in question was peripheral blood, obtained from a patient treated with radiotherapy plus ipilimumab. This clonotype was obtained from a human donor with non-small cell lung cancer who had a partial response to radiotherapy plus ipilimumab. Some clones in this sample may be carry-over from other donors' samples.

The DNA of the CDR3 is TGTGCCAGCAGCTTTTCAGGGTTTTATTCACCCCTCCACTTT. It codes for CASSFSGFYSPLHF. The chain uses TRBV11-2 and TRBJ1-6, with D possibly being TRBD1 (5 bases). V shed 3 bases and J shed 8 bases, with 11 bases lying between them. This CDR3 has 14 residues. Germline V gives CDR1 SGHAT, CDR2 FQNNGV.